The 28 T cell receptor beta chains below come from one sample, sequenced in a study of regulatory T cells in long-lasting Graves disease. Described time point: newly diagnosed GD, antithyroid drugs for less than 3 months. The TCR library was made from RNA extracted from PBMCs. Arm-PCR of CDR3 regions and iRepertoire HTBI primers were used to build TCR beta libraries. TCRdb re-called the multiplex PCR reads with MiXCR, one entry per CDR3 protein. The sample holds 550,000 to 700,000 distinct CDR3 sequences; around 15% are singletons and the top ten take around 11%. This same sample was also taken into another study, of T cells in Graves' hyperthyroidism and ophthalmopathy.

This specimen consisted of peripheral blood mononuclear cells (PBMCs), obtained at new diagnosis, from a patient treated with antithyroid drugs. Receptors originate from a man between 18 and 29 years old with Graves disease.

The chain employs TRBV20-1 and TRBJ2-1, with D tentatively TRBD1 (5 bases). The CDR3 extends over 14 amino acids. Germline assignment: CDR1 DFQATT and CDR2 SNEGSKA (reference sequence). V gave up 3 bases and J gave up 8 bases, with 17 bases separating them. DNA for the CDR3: TGCAGTGCTAGTTCGAGCAGGGCGTTCTATGAGCAGTTCTTC. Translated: CSASSSRAFYEQFF.

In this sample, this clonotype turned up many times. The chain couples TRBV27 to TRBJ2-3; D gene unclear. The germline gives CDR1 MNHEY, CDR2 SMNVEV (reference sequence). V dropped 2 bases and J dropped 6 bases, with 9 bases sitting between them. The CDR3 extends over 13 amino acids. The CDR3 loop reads CASSLGIVDTQYF. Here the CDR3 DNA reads TGTGCCAGCAGTTTAGGTATAGTTGATACGCAGTATTTT.

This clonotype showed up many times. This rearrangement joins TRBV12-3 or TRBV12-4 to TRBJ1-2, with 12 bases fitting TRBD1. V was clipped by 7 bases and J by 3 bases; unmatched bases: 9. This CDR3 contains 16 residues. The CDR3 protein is CASISWGTGGDYGYTF. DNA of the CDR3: TGTGCCAGCATAAGTTGGGGGACAGGGGGCGACTATGGCTACACCTTC.

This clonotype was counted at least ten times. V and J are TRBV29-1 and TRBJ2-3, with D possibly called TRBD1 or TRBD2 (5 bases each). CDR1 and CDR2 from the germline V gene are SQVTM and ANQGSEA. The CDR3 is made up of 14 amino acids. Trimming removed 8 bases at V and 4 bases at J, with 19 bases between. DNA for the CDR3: TGCAGCCACCTGGGGGTGGCAGCCGCAGATACGCAGTATTTT. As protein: CSHLGVAAADTQYF.

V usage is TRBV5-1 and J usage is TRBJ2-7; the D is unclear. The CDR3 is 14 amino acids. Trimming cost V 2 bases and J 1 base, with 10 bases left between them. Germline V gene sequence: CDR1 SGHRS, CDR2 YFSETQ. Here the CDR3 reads CASSFTGLSYEQYF. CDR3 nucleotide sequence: TGCGCCAGCAGCTTTACCGGGCTTTCCTACGAGCAGTACTTC.

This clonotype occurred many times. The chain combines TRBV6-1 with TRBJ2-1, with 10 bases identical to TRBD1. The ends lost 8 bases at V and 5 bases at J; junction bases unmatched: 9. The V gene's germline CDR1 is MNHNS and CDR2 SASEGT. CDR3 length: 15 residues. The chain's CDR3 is CASDRGPRRNNEQFF. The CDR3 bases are TGTGCCAGCGACAGGGGGCCACGTAGAAACAATGAGCAGTTCTTC.

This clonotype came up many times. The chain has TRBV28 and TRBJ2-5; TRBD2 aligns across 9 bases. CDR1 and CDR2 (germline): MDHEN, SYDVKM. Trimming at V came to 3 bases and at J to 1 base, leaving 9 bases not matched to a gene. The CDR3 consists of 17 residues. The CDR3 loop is CASSLGAGGPFQETQYF. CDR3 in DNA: TGTGCCAGCAGTTTGGGTGCGGGAGGGCCCTTCCAAGAGACCCAGTACTTC.

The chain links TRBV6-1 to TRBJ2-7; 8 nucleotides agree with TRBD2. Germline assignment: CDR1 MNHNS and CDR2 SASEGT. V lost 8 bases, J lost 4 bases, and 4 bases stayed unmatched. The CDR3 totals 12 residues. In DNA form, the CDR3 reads TGTGCCAGCCGGCGCGGGAGGTACGAGCAGTACTTC. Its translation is CASRRGRYEQYF.

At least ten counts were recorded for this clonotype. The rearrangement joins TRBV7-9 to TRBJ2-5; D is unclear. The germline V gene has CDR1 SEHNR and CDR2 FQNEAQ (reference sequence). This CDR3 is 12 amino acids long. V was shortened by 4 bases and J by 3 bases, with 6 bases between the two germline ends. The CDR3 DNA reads TGTGCCAGCAGCTCTCTGGAAGAGACCCAGTACTTC. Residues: CASSSLEETQYF.

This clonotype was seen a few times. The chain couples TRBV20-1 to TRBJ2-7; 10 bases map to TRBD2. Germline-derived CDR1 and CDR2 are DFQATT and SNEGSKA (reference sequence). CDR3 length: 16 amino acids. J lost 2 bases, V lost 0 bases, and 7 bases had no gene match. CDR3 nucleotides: TGCAGTGCTAGAGACGAACTAGCGGGGATTGCCTACGAGCAGTACTTC. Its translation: CSARDELAGIAYEQYF.

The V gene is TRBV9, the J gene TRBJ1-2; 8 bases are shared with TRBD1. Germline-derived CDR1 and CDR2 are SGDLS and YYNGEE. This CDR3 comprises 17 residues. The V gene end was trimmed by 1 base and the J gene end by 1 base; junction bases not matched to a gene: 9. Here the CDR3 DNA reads TGTGCCAGCAGCGTAAACAGGGGGTTGGACCTTAACTATGGCTACACCTTC. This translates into CASSVNRGLDLNYGYTF.

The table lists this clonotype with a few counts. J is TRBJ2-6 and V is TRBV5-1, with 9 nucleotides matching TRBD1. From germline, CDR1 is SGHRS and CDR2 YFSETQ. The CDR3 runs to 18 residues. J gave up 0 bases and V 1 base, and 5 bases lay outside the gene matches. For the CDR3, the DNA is TGCGCCAGCAGCTTGTTGGACAGGGGAAGCTCTGGGGCCAACGTCCTGACTTTC. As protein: CASSLLDRGSSGANVLTF.

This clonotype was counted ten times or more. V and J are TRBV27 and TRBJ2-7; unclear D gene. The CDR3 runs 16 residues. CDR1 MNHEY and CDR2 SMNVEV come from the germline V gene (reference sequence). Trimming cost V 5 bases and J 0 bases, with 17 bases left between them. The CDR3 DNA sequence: TGTGCCAGCAGTGAATACCGCACCCGCAGCTCCTACGAGCAGTACTTC. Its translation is CASSEYRTRSSYEQYF.

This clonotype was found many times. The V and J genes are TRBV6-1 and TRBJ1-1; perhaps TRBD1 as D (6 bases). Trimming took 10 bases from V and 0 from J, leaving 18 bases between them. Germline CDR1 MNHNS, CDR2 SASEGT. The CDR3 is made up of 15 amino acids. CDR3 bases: TGTGCCATACATACGGGGGGCCCCATGAACACTGAAGCTTTCTTT. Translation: CAIHTGGPMNTEAFF.

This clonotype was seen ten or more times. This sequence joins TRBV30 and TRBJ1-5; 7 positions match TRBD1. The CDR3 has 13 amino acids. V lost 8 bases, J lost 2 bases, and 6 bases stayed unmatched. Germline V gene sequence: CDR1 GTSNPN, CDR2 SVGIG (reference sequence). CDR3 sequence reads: CAADRVGNQPQHF. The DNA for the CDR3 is TGTGCCGCCGACAGGGTAGGCAATCAGCCCCAGCATTTT.

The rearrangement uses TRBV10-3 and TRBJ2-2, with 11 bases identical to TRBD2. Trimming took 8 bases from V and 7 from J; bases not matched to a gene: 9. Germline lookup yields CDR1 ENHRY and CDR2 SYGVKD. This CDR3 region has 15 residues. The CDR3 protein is CAIGETSGNHGELFF. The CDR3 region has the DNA TGTGCCATCGGGGAGACTAGCGGGAATCACGGGGAGCTGTTTTTT.

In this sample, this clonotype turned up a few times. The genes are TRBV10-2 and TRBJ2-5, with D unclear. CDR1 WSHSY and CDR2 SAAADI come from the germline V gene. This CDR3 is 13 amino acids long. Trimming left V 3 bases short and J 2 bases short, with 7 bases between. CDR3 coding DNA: TGCGCCAGCAGTGACAGGCGACAAGAGACCCAGTACTTC. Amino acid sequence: CASSDRRQETQYF.

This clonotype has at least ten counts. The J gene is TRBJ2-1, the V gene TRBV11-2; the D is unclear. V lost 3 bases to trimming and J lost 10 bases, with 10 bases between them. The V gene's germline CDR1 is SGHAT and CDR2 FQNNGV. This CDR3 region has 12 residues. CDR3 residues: CASSLNLGEQFF. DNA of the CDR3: TGTGCCAGCAGCTTGAATTTGGGGGAGCAGTTCTTC. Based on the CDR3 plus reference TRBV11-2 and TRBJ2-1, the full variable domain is EAGVAQSPRYKIIEKRQSVAFWCNPISGHATLYWYQQILGQGPKLLIQFQNNGVVDDSQLPKDRFSAERLKGVDSTLKIQPAKLEDSAVYLCASSLNLGEQFFGPGTRLTVL.

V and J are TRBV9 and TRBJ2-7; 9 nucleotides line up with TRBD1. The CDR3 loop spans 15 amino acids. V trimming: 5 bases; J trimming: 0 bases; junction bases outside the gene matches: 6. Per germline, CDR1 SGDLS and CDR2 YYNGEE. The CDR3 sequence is CASSAGTGNSYEQYF. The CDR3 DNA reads TGTGCCAGCAGTGCCGGGACAGGGAACTCCTACGAGCAGTACTTC.

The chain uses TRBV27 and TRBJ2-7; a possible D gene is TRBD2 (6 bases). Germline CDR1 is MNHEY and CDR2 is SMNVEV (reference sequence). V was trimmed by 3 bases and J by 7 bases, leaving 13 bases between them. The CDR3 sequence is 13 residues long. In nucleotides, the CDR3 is TGTGCCAGCAGTTTCCTAGCGCCCTGGGAGCAGTACTTC. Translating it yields CASSFLAPWEQYF.

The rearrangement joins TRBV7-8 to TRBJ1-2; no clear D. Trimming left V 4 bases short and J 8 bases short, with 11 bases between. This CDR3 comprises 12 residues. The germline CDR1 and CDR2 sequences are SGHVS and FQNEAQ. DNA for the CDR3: TGTGCCAGCAGCTGGGATTCCTGGGGCTACACCTTC. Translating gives CASSWDSWGYTF.

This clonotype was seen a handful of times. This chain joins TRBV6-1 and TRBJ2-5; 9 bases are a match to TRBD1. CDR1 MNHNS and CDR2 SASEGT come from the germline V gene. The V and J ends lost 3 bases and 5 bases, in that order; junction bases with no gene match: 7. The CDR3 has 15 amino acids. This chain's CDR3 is CASSDPGQGAETQYF. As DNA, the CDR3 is TGTGCCAGCAGTGACCCGGGACAGGGCGCGGAGACCCAGTACTTC.

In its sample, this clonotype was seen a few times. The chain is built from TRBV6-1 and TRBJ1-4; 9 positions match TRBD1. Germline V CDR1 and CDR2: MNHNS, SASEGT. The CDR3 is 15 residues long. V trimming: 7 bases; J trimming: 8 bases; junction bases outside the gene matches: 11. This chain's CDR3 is CASILTGGDREKLFF. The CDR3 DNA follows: TGTGCCAGCATCCTAACAGGGGGCGATCGAGAAAAACTGTTTTTT.

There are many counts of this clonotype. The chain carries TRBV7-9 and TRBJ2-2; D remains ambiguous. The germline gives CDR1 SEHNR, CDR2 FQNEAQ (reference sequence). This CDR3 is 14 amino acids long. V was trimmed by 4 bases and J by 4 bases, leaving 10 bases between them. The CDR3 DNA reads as TGTGCCAGCAGCTCACTCGCAGCCACCGGGGAGCTGTTTTTT. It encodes CASSSLAATGELFF.

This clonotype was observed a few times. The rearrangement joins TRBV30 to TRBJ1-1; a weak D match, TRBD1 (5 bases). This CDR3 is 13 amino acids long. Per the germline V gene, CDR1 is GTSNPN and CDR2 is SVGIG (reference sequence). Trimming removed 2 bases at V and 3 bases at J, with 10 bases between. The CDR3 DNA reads TGTGCCTGGAGTTTATGGGGACACACTGAAGCTTTCTTT. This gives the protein CAWSLWGHTEAFF.

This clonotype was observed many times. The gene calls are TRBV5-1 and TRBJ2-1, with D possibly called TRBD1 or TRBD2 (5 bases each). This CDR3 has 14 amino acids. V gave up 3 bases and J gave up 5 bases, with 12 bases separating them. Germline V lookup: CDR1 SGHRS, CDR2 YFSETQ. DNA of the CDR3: TGCGCCAGCAGCTCACAGGACTCGAACAATGAGCAGTTCTTC. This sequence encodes CASSSQDSNNEQFF.

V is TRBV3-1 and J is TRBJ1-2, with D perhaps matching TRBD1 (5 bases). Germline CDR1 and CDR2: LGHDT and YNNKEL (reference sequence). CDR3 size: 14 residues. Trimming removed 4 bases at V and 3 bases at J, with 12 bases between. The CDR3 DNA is TGTGCCAGCAGCCCTGGCAGGGCCGACTATGGCTACACCTTC. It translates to CASSPGRADYGYTF.

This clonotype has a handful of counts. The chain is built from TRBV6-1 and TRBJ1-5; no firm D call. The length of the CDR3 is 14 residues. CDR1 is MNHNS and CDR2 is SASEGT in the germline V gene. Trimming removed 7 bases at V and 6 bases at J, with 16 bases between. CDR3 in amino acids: CASKRADPSQPQHF. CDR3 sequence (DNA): TGTGCCAGCAAGCGGGCAGATCCAAGTCAGCCCCAGCATTTT.